What follows are 6 T cell receptor beta chains derived from one specimen sequenced in a study of vaccination and CD4 T cells after COVID-19 (dated by TCRdb to between 2020 and 2023). Their target antigens are unknown. Library method: PCR. The sequencing machine was an Illumina iSeq 100. TCR sequencing of DNA from cultured CD4+ T cells used the Oncomine TCR Beta short-read assay at the Johns Hopkins FTIC core. The public reads were quality trimmed at Q25 with fastp and then assembled into clones with MiXCR by TCRdb, keeping productive beta chains. Duplicate CDR3 protein sequences are folded into a single record with the most common DNA and genes. Present in this sample are 9,500 to 10,000 distinct CDR3 sequences, 34% of which were seen just once. In total, the top ten clones hold 25% to 35% of the sample. Read against the paper, the sample's treatment or condition label means: roughly 10-day PBMC culture with coronavirus spike peptide pools or control peptides (ViraFEST assay). CD4+ T cells from unexposed donors were collected before the COVID-19 pandemic (2011-2018).

Sequencing was performed on CD4+ T cells from blood, cultured in vitro. The receptors derive from a human donor in good health.

This clonotype was detected a few times. The V call is TRBV24-1, the J call TRBJ1-2, with D uncertain. Per germline, CDR1 KGHDR and CDR2 SFDVKD. The CDR3 has 13 residues. Trimming took 1 base from V and 6 from J, leaving 8 bases between them. CDR3 nucleotides: TGTGCCACCAGTGATTTCTCGGGAAATGGCTACACCTTC. Its protein is CATSDFSGNGYTF.

This clonotype was seen more than once but under ten times. The chain is built from TRBV6-1 and TRBJ1-2; weak D call: TRBD1 (6 bases). The germline V and J ends were trimmed by 2 bases and 6 bases, with 7 bases remaining between them. Germline CDR1 reads MNHNS; CDR2 reads SASEGT. This CDR3 has 12 residues. This CDR3 reads CASSEQGNGYTF. CDR3 nucleotides: TGTGCCAGCAGTGAACAGGGGAATGGCTACACCTTC.

This chain links TRBV27 with TRBJ2-3; 8 nucleotides align to TRBD1. This CDR3 region has 17 residues. The germline V gene has CDR1 MNHEY and CDR2 SMNVEV (reference sequence). J lost 7 bases, V lost 5 bases, and 17 bases had no gene match. The CDR3 spells CASSPQGGTGVPYTQYF. CDR3 DNA sequence: TGTGCCAGCAGTCCCCAAGGGGGGACAGGAGTTCCATATACGCAGTATTTT.

J is TRBJ1-1 and V is TRBV29-1, with D possibly TRBD1 on 6 matching bases. There are 16 residues in the CDR3. Germline values: CDR1 SQVTM, CDR2 ANQGSEA. CDR3 residues: CSALGAKLGPNTEAFF. CDR3 sequence (DNA): TGCAGTGCTTTGGGGGCGAAGTTAGGACCGAACACTGAAGCTTTCTTT. The full variable domain, its missing parts supplied by reference TRBV29-1 and TRBJ1-1, is SAVISQKPSRDICQRGTSLTIQCQVDSQVTMMFWYRQQPGQSLTLIATANQGSEATYESGFVIDKFPISRPNLTFSTLTVSNMSPEDSSIYLCSALGAKLGPNTEAFFGQGTRLTVV.

This clonotype was seen more than once but under ten times. The chain carries TRBV15 and TRBJ2-1, with TRBD2 identical over 7 bases. Unmatched junction bases numbered 1, after V lost 4 bases and J lost 7 bases. The CDR3 length is 12 residues. Germline values: CDR1 LNHNV, CDR2 YYDKDF (reference sequence). For the CDR3, the DNA is TGTGCCACCAGCATGCGGGGGAATGAGCAGTTCTTC. Amino acid sequence: CATSMRGNEQFF.

The rearrangement uses TRBV6-5 and TRBJ2-5; 8 positions agree with TRBD2. CDR1 and CDR2 from the germline V gene are MNHEY and SVGAGI. CDR3 length: 14 amino acids. Trimming at V came to 4 bases and at J to 5 bases, leaving 6 bases not matched to a gene. The CDR3 sequence is CASSSWASGETQYF. Here the CDR3 DNA reads TGTGCCAGCAGTTCTTGGGCTAGCGGGGAGACCCAGTACTTC.